A single sample gave rise to the 4 T cell receptor beta chains below, sequenced in a study of blood T cells in healthy people across ages. Together with a sample-barcoded 5' primer, a J-beta primer mix was included in a second PCR lasting about 6 to 12 cycles. TCRdb redid the calling of the 5' RACE reads with MiXCR, one entry per CDR3 protein. The sample shows about 1 million distinct CDR3 sequences, around 27% of them seen only once. The same data also went into a second study, on T cells of mothers and their children.

Input material: blood. Receptors originate from a girl aged 2-10 years in good health.

About this clonotype: This CDR3 is missing its conserved last phenylalanine or tryptophan, likely due to a read error. V gene TRBV12-3 or TRBV12-4 combines with J gene TRBJ2-3; 10 bases align to TRBD2. This CDR3 is built from 16 residues. Germline trimming cut 6 bases from V and 0 bases from J; bases unmatched to any gene: 6. CDR3 DNA: TGTGCCAGCAGAGCCGGTAGCGGGGGGAGCACAGATACGCAGTATTCT. Residues: CASRAGSGGSTDTQYS.

V is TRBV20-1 and J is TRBJ2-3; no clear D gene. Germline CDR1 is DFQATT and CDR2 is SNEGSKA (reference sequence). V lost 6 bases and J 0 bases, leaving 7 bases between the germline ends. The CDR3 length is 12 residues. CDR3 amino acids: CSAPSSTDTQYF. The CDR3 DNA reads TGCAGTGCCCCCTCAAGCACAGATACGCAGTATTTT.

The chain recombines TRBV5-6 with TRBJ1-1; TRBD1 matches 7 bases. The V and J ends lost 3 bases and 0 bases, in that order; junction bases with no gene match: 5. The CDR3 is 15 amino acids. Per the germline V gene, CDR1 is SGHDT and CDR2 is YYEEEE. This CDR3 reads CASSSGQVMNTEAFF. The CDR3 DNA follows: TGTGCCAGCAGCTCTGGACAGGTAATGAACACTGAAGCTTTCTTT.

This clonotype was observed a handful of times. The rearrangement joins TRBV5-1 to TRBJ2-7; D perhaps matches TRBD2 (5 bases). Germline CDR1 is SGHRS and CDR2 is YFSETQ. The CDR3 covers 15 residues. The V end lost 0 bases, the J end lost 3 bases, and 13 bases lay between the germline ends. The CDR3 nucleotides are TGCGCCAGCAGCTTGGGTCCCGGGGATTACTACGAGCAGTACTTC. Its translation: CASSLGPGDYYEQYF.